This T cell receptor beta chain is from a study of vaccination and CD4 T cells after COVID-19. Study information: The makeup of the convalescents was six males and four females, two of them Hispanic. Post-COVID sampling occurred a median about 110 days after diagnosis (range 35 to 161). Regarding the study as a whole: Rising from approximately 21 to 40, the median of SARS-CoV-2-reactive clonotypes did not change significantly.

An Oncomine TCR Beta short-read assay was used to sequence the DNA from cultured CD4+ T cells. TCRdb reanalysed the PCR reads using MiXCR and keeps one entry per CDR3 protein. The sample has over 15,000 distinct CDR3 sequences, around 60% seen once. With 7 bases clipped from V and 2 bases from J, the junction kept 6 bases outside the gene matches. The germline V gene has CDR1 DFQATT and CDR2 SNEGSKA (reference sequence). The CDR3 extends over 13 amino acids. Treatment specified: roughly ten-day PBMC culture with coronavirus spike peptide pools or control peptides (ViraFEST assay). Worth noting for this clonotype: The antigen is not known.

The specimen was CD4+ T cells from blood, cultured in vitro. The TCR comes from a human donor who had recovered from COVID-19. This rearrangement joins TRBV20-1 to TRBJ1-2; TRBD1 agrees at 8 bases. The CDR3 reads CSGGQGANYGYTF. The CDR3 DNA reads as TGCAGTGGAGGACAGGGAGCAAACTATGGCTACACCTTC.